These 10 T cell receptor beta chains came from one sample sequenced in a study of metastatic and nonmetastatic thyroid tumors. Using MiXCR, TCRdb reanalyzed the PCR reads. The table shows approximately 35,000 clones, with roughly a sixth occurring only once. Thyroid surgery was preceded by no treatment in any patient. Input material: blood. Source of these receptors: a male donor with papillary thyroid cancer or a benign thyroid nodule (not recorded which). Some clones in this sample may be carry-over from other donors' samples.

This clone was recorded at least ten times. This chain uses TRBV24-1 with TRBJ2-1; D remains unclear. V shed 4 bases and J shed 5 bases, with 5 bases lying between them. This CDR3 has 12 residues. Looked up from germline, CDR1 is KGHDR and CDR2 is SFDVKD. This chain's CDR3 is CATSDYNNEQFF. The CDR3, as DNA: TGTGCCACCAGTGACTACAACAATGAGCAGTTCTTC.

This clone was picked up many times. Other nucleotide sequences in the sample specify the same CDR3. This chain links TRBV6-4 with TRBJ2-3; the match to TRBD2 covers 10 bases. The CDR3 spans 16 residues. V lost 2 bases and J lost 1; bases outside the gene matches: 3. Germline CDR1 is MRHNA and CDR2 is SNTAGT. CDR3 residues: CASSDGLAGGTDTQYF. The CDR3 DNA is TGTGCCAGCAGTGACGGTCTAGCGGGGGGCACAGATACGCAGTATTTT.

The rearrangement uses TRBV28 and TRBJ1-2; TRBD1 matches 8 bases. Germline values: CDR1 MDHEN, CDR2 SYDVKM. The CDR3 contains 13 residues. The J segment lost 8 bases and the V segment lost 7 bases, leaving 9 bases of the junction unmatched. The CDR3 spells CASTGQGGGGYTF. As DNA, the CDR3 is TGTGCCAGCACCGGACAGGGTGGAGGCGGCTACACCTTC.

This clone was observed a handful of times. The V gene is TRBV11-3, the J gene TRBJ1-3, with TRBD1 identical over 8 bases. The germline V gene encodes CDR1 SGHNT and CDR2 YENEEA. Losses at the gene ends were 3 bases for V and 4 bases for J; bases not matched to a gene: 2. The CDR3 has 14 residues. The CDR3 coding sequence is TGTGCCAGCAGCTTCAGGGGGCAAGGAAACACCATATATTTT. As protein: CASSFRGQGNTIYF.

This clone was recorded many times. The gene calls are TRBV6-2 or TRBV6-3 and TRBJ1-5; D might be TRBD1 (5 bases). Trimming left V 2 bases short and J 6 bases short, with 8 bases between. The CDR3 runs to 13 residues. The germline gives CDR1 MNHEY, CDR2 SVGEGT. The CDR3, as DNA: TGTGCCAGCAGTTACGTAGGGGTTCAGCCCCAGCATTTT. Translation: CASSYVGVQPQHF.

This clone has at least ten counts. The V gene is TRBV7-6, the J gene TRBJ2-5; 13 bases match TRBD2. This CDR3 region has 17 residues. Germline lookup yields CDR1 SGHVS and CDR2 FNYEAQ. Trimming took 5 bases from V and 5 from J; bases not matched to a gene: 11. DNA of the CDR3: TGTGCCAGCAGCCCCCGACTAGCGGGAGGATCGATGGAGACCCAGTACTTC. It encodes CASSPRLAGGSMETQYF.

This clone was seen more than once but under ten times. The genes are TRBV12-3 or TRBV12-4 and TRBJ2-2; D is uncertain. Trimming shortened V by 1 base and J by 1 base, and 4 bases separated the two germline ends. CDR3 length equals 14 residues. The CDR3 here is CASSLGGNTGELFF. The DNA of the CDR3 is TGTGCCAGCAGTTTAGGAGGGAACACCGGGGAGCTGTTTTTT.

This clone was counted between two and nine times. The genes are TRBV28 and TRBJ1-2; possible D gene TRBD1, 6 bases. The germline V gene encodes CDR1 MDHEN and CDR2 SYDVKM. Deletions cut 6 bases from V and 11 bases from J, with 16 bases between. The CDR3 has 12 amino acids. The CDR3 nucleotides read TGTGCCAGCAGCTCATGGGTTCAGGGGTACACCTTC. Protein product: CASSSWVQGYTF.

This clone qualifies as medium-sized. The chain carries TRBV6-4 and TRBJ2-3, with D maybe TRBD2 (6 bases). Germline CDR1 reads MRHNA; CDR2 reads SNTAGT. This CDR3 is built from 14 residues. V was clipped by 3 bases and J by 1 base, with 8 bases between them. CDR3 region: CASSEGGGTDTQYF. The CDR3 DNA sequence: TGTGCCAGCAGTGAGGGAGGTGGCACAGATACGCAGTATTTT.

This chain uses TRBV20-1 with TRBJ1-1; tentatively, D is TRBD1 (5 bases). Germline loops: CDR1 DFQATT, CDR2 SNEGSKA (reference sequence). The CDR3 totals 13 residues. Trimming took off 4 bases at V and 6 bases at J, with 15 bases between the two ends. CDR3 amino acids: CSAIQGPFAEAFF. The DNA of the CDR3 is TGCAGTGCTATCCAGGGCCCGTTCGCTGAAGCTTTCTTT.